The sequence of this TCR beta chain was determined in a study of CD8 T cells in Susac syndrome. The RNA, roughly 0.5 to 1 ug, was put through reverse transcription using random hexamers. Amplification of the TCR beta CDR3 was carried out by immunoSEQ multiplex PCR, which spanned a total of 54 Vbeta and 13 Jbeta segments. Each CDR3 protein is one row after TCRdb ran MiXCR on the immunoSEQ multiplex PCR reads. This sample has about 120,000 distinct CDR3 sequences, with 92% found just once. Regarding the study as a whole: The study conceded that its TCR sequencing and HLA analysis involved relatively few individuals.

Sequencing targeted TCR beta in T cells from blood (CD8+ and CD4+). As concerns this clonotype: Its antigen is not identified.

Sequencing was performed on CD4+ T cells from PBMCs. The receptor comes from a human donor in good health.

The CDR3 DNA is TGTGCCAGCAGCCCCGGGCAAGCGAGGGGCGCAGATACGCAGTATTTT. Its translation is CASSPGQARGADTQYF. The V call is TRBV7-3, the J call TRBJ2-3; D may match TRBD1 or TRBD2 (5 bases each). Germline CDR1 SGHTA, CDR2 FQGTGA. V was clipped by 5 bases and J by 4 bases, with 19 bases between them. The CDR3 contains 16 residues.